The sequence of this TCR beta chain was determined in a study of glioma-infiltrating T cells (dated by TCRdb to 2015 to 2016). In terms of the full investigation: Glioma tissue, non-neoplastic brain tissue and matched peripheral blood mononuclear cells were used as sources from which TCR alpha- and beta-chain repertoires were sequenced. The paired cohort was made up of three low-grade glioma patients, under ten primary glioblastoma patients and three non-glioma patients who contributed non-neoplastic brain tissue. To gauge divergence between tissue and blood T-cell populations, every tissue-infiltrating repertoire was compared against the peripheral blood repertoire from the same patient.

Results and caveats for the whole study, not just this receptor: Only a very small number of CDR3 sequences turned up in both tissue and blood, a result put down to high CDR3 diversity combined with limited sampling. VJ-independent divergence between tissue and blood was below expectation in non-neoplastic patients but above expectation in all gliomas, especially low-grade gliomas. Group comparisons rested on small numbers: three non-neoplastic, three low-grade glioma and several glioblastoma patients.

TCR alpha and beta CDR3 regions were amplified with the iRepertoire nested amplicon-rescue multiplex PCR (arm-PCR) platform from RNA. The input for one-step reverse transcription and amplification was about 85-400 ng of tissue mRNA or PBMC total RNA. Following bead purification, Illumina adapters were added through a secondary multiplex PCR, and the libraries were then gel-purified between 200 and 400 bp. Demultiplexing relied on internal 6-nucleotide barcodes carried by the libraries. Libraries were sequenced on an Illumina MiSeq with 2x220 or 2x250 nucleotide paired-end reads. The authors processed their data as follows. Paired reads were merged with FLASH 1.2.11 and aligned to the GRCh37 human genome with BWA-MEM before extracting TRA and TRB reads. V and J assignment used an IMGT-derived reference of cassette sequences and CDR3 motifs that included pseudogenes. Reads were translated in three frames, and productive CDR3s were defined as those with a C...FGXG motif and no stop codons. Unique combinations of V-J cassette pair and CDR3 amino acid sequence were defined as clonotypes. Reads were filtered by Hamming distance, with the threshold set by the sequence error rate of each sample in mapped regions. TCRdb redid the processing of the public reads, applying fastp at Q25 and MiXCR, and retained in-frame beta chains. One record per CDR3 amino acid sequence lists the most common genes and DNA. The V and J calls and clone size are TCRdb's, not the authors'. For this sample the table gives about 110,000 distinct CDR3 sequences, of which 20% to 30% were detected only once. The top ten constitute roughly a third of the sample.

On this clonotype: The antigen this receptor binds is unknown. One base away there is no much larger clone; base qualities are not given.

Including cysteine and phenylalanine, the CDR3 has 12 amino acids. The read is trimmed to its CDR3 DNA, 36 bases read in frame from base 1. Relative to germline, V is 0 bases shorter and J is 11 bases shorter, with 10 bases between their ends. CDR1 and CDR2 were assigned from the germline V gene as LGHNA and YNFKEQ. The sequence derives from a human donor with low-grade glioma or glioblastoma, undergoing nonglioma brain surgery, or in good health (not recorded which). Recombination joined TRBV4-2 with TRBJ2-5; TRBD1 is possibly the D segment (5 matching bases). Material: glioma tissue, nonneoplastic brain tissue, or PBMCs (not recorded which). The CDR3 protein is CASSQDRRTQYF. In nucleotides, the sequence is TGTGCCAGCAGCCAAGATAGAAGGACACAGTACTTC.